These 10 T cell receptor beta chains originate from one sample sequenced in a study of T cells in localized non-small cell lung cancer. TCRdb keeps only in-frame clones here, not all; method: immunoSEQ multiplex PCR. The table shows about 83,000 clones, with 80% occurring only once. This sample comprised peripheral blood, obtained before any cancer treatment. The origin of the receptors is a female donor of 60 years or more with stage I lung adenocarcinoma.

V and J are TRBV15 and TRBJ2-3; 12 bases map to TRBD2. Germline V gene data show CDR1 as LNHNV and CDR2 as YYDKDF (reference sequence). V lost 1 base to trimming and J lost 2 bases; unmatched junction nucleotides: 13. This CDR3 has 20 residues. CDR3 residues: CATSRGDGTSGYLYTDTQYF. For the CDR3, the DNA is TGTGCCACCAGCAGAGGAGACGGGACTAGCGGGTACTTATACACAGATACGCAGTATTTT.

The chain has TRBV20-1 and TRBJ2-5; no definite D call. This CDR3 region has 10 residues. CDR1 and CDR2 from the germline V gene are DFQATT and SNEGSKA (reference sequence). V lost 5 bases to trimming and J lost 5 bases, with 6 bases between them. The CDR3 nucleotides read TGCAGTGCTCATGCCGAGACCCAGTACTTC. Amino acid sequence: CSAHAETQYF.

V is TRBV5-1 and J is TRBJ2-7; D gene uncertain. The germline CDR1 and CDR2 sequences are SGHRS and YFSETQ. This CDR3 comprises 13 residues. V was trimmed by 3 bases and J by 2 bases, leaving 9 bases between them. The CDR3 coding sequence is TGCGCCAGCAGCTCTAAACTAACCTACGAGCAGTACTTC. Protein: CASSSKLTYEQYF.

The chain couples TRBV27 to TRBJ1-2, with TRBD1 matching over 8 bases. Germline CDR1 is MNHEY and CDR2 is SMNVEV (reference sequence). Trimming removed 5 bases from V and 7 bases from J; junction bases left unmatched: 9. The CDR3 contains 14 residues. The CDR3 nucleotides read TGTGCCAGCAGTGCTAGGACAGGGTCTCCTGGCTACACCTTC. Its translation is CASSARTGSPGYTF.

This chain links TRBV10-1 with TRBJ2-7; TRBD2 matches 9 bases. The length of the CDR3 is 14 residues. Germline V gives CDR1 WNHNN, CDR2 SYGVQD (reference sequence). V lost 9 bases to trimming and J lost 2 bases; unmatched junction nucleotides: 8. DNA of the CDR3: TGCGCCAGGGGAAGCGGGAGGCTCCCCTACGAGCAGTACTTC. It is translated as CARGSGRLPYEQYF.

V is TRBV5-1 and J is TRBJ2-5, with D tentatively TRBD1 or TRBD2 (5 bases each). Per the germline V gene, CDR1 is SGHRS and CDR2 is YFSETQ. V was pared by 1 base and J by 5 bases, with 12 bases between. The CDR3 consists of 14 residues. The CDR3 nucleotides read TGCGCCAGCAGCTTGAGGGACCTTGGGGAGACCCAGTACTTC. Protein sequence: CASSLRDLGETQYF.

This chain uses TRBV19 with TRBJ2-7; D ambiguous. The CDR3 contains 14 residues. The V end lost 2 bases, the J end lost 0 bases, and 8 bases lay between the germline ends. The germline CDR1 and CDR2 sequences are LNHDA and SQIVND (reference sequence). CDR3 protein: CASSITPNSYEQYF. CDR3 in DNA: TGTGCCAGTAGTATAACACCTAACTCCTACGAGCAGTACTTC.

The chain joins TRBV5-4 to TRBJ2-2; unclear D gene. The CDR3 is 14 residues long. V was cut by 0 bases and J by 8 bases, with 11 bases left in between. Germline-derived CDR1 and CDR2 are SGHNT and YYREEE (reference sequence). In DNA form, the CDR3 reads TGTGCCAGCAGCTTGGACAGCTTCGGAGGGGAGCTGTTTTTT. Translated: CASSLDSFGGELFF.

Written as DNA, the CDR3 is TGTGCCAGCAGCCAATCGGGATCACCCCTCCACTTT. This translates into CASSQSGSPLHF. This chain uses TRBV16 with TRBJ1-6; D gene uncertain. Germline CDR1 KGHSY, CDR2 FQNENV. The CDR3 has 12 amino acids. V was pared by 0 bases and J by 10 bases, with 4 bases between.

This CDR3 reads CASSSILARTTDTQYF. In nucleotides, the CDR3 is TGTGCCAGCAGTTCCATACTAGCAAGAACCACAGATACGCAGTATTTT. This sequence joins TRBV27 and TRBJ2-3; TRBD2 might be the D (6 bases). Trimming removed 4 bases at V and 2 bases at J, with 16 bases between. Germline-derived CDR1 and CDR2 are MNHEY and SMNVEV (reference sequence). The CDR3 loop spans 16 amino acids.